Following are 5 T cell receptor beta chains from one sample sequenced in a study of T cells in Graves' hyperthyroidism and ophthalmopathy (dated by TCRdb to the late 2010s). Receptor libraries were prepared by multiplex PCR. The sample was run on an Illumina HiSeq 2000. Amplification of TCR beta CDR3 regions was carried out from RNA transcripts. The TCR CDR3 was subjected to a first round of RT-PCR using the HTBI primer set and the Qiagen OneStep RT-PCR kit. TCRdb reprocessed the public reads (quality trimming at Q25 with fastp, clone calling with MiXCR) and kept in-frame beta chains. CDR3 protein sequences are deduplicated, and each keeps its most common genes and DNA. The sample includes about 620,000 distinct CDR3 sequences, with roughly 16% observed a single time. The top ten hold 3.5% to 4% of the sample. Sequencing was performed on blood. The receptor set was obtained from a woman aged 25 to 39 with Graves' hyperthyroidism.

Concerning this clonotype: A junction boundary mismatches the germline segment, possibly from a read error. This sequence joins TRBV5-1 and TRBJ2-6; D may be TRBD1 (5 bases). The germline V gene encodes CDR1 SGHRS and CDR2 YFSETQ. The CDR3 length is 18 residues. Written as DNA, the CDR3 is TGCGCCAGCAGCTTGACAAGGGCTTCATCATCTGGGGCCGACGTCCTGACTTTC. It specifies CASSLTRASSSGADVLTF.

The chain joins TRBV28 to TRBJ1-2, with D possibly TRBD1 on 6 matching bases. V lost 6 bases, J lost 5 bases, and 13 bases lay in between. The CDR3 spans 13 residues. Germline V CDR1 and CDR2: MDHEN, SYDVKM. Written as DNA, the CDR3 is TGTGCCAGCAGGCCCTGGGGGCCGTATGGCTACACCTTC. As protein: CASRPWGPYGYTF.

The chain carries TRBV28 and TRBJ1-4; D gene ambiguous. Trimming shortened V by 2 bases and J by 6 bases, and 10 bases separated the two germline ends. This CDR3 has 14 residues. CDR1 is MDHEN, CDR2 SYDVKM, per germline. The CDR3 reads CASSLEVFYEKLFF. As DNA, the CDR3 is TGTGCCAGCAGTTTAGAGGTTTTCTATGAAAAACTGTTTTTT. The whole variable domain, remainder taken from reference TRBV28 and TRBJ1-4, is DVKVTQSSRYLVKRTGEKVFLECVQDMDHENMFWYRQDPGLGLRLIYFSYDVKMKEKGDIPEGYSVSREKKERFSLILESASTNQTSMYLCASSLEVFYEKLFFGSGTQLSVL.

In its sample, this clonotype was seen a few times. The rearrangement links TRBV7-3 to TRBJ2-1; TRBD2 agrees at 9 bases. V gave up 5 bases and J gave up 2 bases; unmatched junction bases: 4. The CDR3 sequence is 15 residues long. CDR1 and CDR2 from the germline V gene are SGHTA and FQGTGA. In DNA form, the CDR3 reads TGTGCCAGCAGCCCCTCTAGCGGGGCCTACAATGAGCAGTTCTTC. Its translation is CASSPSSGAYNEQFF.

This clonotype showed up just a few times. This chain uses TRBV6-1 with TRBJ2-3, with 9 bases fitting TRBD2. The CDR3 is 19 amino acids. CDR1 MNHNS and CDR2 SASEGT come from the germline V gene. Trimming took 6 bases from V and 1 from J; bases not matched to a gene: 17. The CDR3 nucleotides read TGTGCCAGCAGACCCCGGGGTTGGCGGCTAGCGGGGCGCACAGATACGCAGTATTTT. Translated, it gives CASRPRGWRLAGRTDTQYF.